Shown below are 30 T cell receptor beta chains from a single sample sequenced in a study of cytomegalovirus exposure and HLA in healthy donors. Primers included in the PCR were 60 Vbeta and 13 Jbeta primers. Profiled with immunoSEQ multiplex PCR; TCRdb holds only in-frame clones, not every one. The table shows roughly 82,000 clones, with approximately 74% occurring only once. Specimen: PBMCs. These receptors came from a woman aged 45-65 years in good health and CMV-seropositive.

V usage is TRBV4-2 and J usage is TRBJ2-7; possible D gene TRBD2, 7 bases. Deletions cut 7 bases from V and 1 base from J, with 17 bases between. The V gene's germline CDR1 is LGHNA and CDR2 YNFKEQ. The CDR3 length is 15 residues. CDR3 sequence reads: CASTPGGSVSYEQYF. CDR3 sequence (DNA): TGTGCCAGCACCCCGGGGGGCAGCGTTTCCTACGAGCAGTACTTC.

The CDR3 nucleotides read TGTGCCAGCAGCTTAGGGGCGGGGCAATCCTACGAGCAGTACTTC. Amino acids: CASSLGAGQSYEQYF. The J gene is TRBJ2-7, the V gene TRBV11-2, with D tentatively TRBD2 (6 bases). This CDR3 contains 15 residues. In germline, CDR1 is SGHAT, CDR2 FQNNGV. V dropped 1 base and J dropped 1 base, with 11 bases sitting between them.

The V and J genes are TRBV20-1 and TRBJ1-2; tentative D call: TRBD1 (5 bases). CDR3 size: 10 residues. Trimming took 5 bases from V and 7 from J, leaving 8 bases between them. The germline V gene has CDR1 DFQATT and CDR2 SNEGSKA (reference sequence). Written as DNA, the CDR3 is TGCAGTGCTCCGGGGGGTGGCTACACCTTC. This sequence encodes CSAPGGGYTF.

This chain connects TRBV10-1 to TRBJ1-1; D is perhaps TRBD1 (5 bases). The CDR3 extends over 14 amino acids. V was cut by 0 bases and J by 6 bases, with 11 bases left in between. Germline lookup yields CDR1 WNHNN and CDR2 SYGVQD (reference sequence). The CDR3 here is CASSESGGRAEAFF. DNA of the CDR3: TGCGCCAGCAGTGAGTCGGGGGGAAGGGCTGAAGCTTTCTTT.

In this sample, this clone turned up a few times. The V and J genes are TRBV30 and TRBJ2-2; 10 bases are shared with TRBD2. The CDR3 sequence is 15 residues long. CDR1 and CDR2 (germline): GTSNPN, SVGIG (reference sequence). J lost 6 bases, V lost 2 bases, and 6 bases had no gene match. This CDR3 is CAWSPSGSESGELFF. DNA of the CDR3: TGTGCCTGGAGTCCTAGCGGGAGTGAGTCCGGGGAGCTGTTTTTT.

This clone showed up just a few times. The genes are TRBV9 and TRBJ2-2; D ambiguous. Per germline, CDR1 SGDLS and CDR2 YYNGEE. Trimming removed 0 bases at V and 3 bases at J, with 9 bases between. The CDR3 covers 15 residues. This CDR3 reads CASSVEPRYTGELFF. The CDR3 DNA sequence: TGTGCCAGCAGCGTAGAGCCTCGTTACACCGGGGAGCTGTTTTTT. Looking up the rest from reference TRBV9 and TRBJ2-2 gives the full variable domain: DSGVTQTPKHLITATGQRVTLRCSPRSGDLSVYWYQQSLDQGLQFLIQYYNGEERAKGNILERFSAQQFPDLHSELNLSSLELGDSALYFCASSVEPRYTGELFFGEGSRLTVL.

This clone was counted a few times. CDR3 in amino acids: CASSLVSGDGYTF. CDR3 bases: TGCGCCAGCAGCTTGGTCTCAGGGGATGGCTACACCTTC. This chain connects TRBV5-1 to TRBJ1-2, with D perhaps TRBD1 (6 bases). This CDR3 contains 13 residues. Per the germline V gene, CDR1 is SGHRS and CDR2 is YFSETQ. V was pared by 0 bases and J by 6 bases, with 9 bases between.

CDR3 coding DNA: TGTGCCTGGCAACGGATAGCGGGAGCGGGGGAGCAGTTCTTC. It is translated as CAWQRIAGAGEQFF. This rearrangement joins TRBV30 to TRBJ2-1; 9 bases are shared with TRBD2. The V and J ends lost 5 bases and 10 bases, in that order; junction bases with no gene match: 12. The germline gives CDR1 GTSNPN, CDR2 SVGIG (reference sequence). The CDR3 spans 14 residues. The full variable domain, rest sourced from reference TRBV30 and TRBJ2-1, is SQTIHQWPATLVQPVGSPLSLECTVEGTSNPNLYWYRQAAGRGLQLLFYSVGIGQISSEVPQNLSASRPQDRQFILSSKKLLLSDSGFYLCAWQRIAGAGEQFFGPGTRLTVL.

This clone was counted a few times. The rearrangement joins TRBV19 to TRBJ1-1; TRBD1 matches at 8 bases. J lost 1 base, V lost 7 bases, and 5 bases had no gene match. Per germline, CDR1 LNHDA and CDR2 SQIVND (reference sequence). The CDR3 runs to 14 residues. The CDR3 DNA sequence: TGTGCCAGTATTCGGACAGGGACGAACACTGAAGCTTTCTTT. This translates into CASIRTGTNTEAFF.

J is TRBJ1-2 and V is TRBV5-1; possibly TRBD1 for D (6 bases). With 1 base removed from V and 3 bases from J, the gap between germline ends came to 7 bases. The germline V gene encodes CDR1 SGHRS and CDR2 YFSETQ. The CDR3 runs to 13 residues. CDR3 in DNA: TGCGCCAGCAGCTTGCACAGGGACTATGGCTACACCTTC. Translation gives CASSLHRDYGYTF.

The genes are TRBV15 and TRBJ2-6; D is undetermined. Germline lookup yields CDR1 LNHNV and CDR2 YYDKDF (reference sequence). The CDR3 is 16 amino acids. V lost 5 bases, J lost 2 bases, and 13 bases lay in between. The CDR3 spells CATSSPPSPGANVLTF. The CDR3 DNA reads TGTGCCACCAGCTCCCCCCCCTCTCCTGGGGCCAACGTCCTGACTTTC.

In this sample, this clone turned up a few times. V is TRBV19 and J is TRBJ1-5; a weak D match, TRBD1 (6 bases). V was cut by 7 bases and J by 0 bases, with 16 bases left in between. Germline V gene lookup returns CDR1 LNHDA and CDR2 SQIVND (reference sequence). The CDR3 loop spans 16 amino acids. CDR3 loop: CASMGLTGFSNQPQHF. The CDR3 nucleotides read TGTGCCAGTATGGGGCTTACAGGGTTTAGCAATCAGCCCCAGCATTTT. The full variable domain, rest sourced from reference TRBV19 and TRBJ1-5, is DGGITQSPKYLFRKEGQNVTLSCEQNLNHDAMYWYRQDPGQGLRLIYYSQIVNDFQKGDIAEGYSVSREKKESFPLTVTSAQKNPTAFYLCASMGLTGFSNQPQHFGDGTRLSIL.

The rearrangement joins TRBV2 to TRBJ2-3, with 11 positions matching TRBD2. The V segment lost 4 bases and the J segment 8 bases; nucleotides outside the gene matches: 2. This CDR3 region has 13 residues. The germline gives CDR1 SNHLY, CDR2 FYNNEI. CDR3 region: CASSGGTSGTQYF. The DNA of the CDR3 is TGTGCCAGCAGTGGTGGGACTAGCGGTACGCAGTATTTT.

The chain uses TRBV5-8 and TRBJ1-1, with a possible D match to TRBD1 (5 bases). Trimming removed 2 bases at V and 6 bases at J, with 11 bases between. Germline assignment: CDR1 SGHTS and CDR2 YDEGEE. The CDR3 extends over 13 amino acids. The CDR3 DNA reads TGTGCCAGCAGCTTCGGTAGGGGCGCTGAAGCTTTCTTT. Its translation: CASSFGRGAEAFF.

This clone was counted between two and nine times. The chain carries TRBV5-4 and TRBJ2-5; 12 bases are a match to TRBD1. In germline, CDR1 is SGHNT, CDR2 YYREEE (reference sequence). This CDR3 has 15 residues. After removal of 3 bases from V and 5 bases from J, the junction contained 5 bases not matched to a gene. CDR3 nucleotide sequence: TGTGCCAGCAGCTCCGGGACAGGGGGCGCGGAGACCCAGTACTTC. Its translation: CASSSGTGGAETQYF.

This chain links TRBV4-1 with TRBJ2-7; TRBD1 matches at 7 bases. Germline V gives CDR1 MGHRA, CDR2 YSYEKL. V lost 1 base, J lost 4 bases, and 4 bases stayed unmatched. This CDR3 contains 14 residues. The CDR3: CASSQGPGGYEQYF. Written as DNA, the CDR3 is TGCGCCAGCAGCCAAGGCCCAGGGGGTTACGAGCAGTACTTC.

V and J are TRBV6-1 and TRBJ1-5, with D unclear. This CDR3 has 13 residues. Germline V gene data show CDR1 as MNHNS and CDR2 as SASEGT. Trimming stripped 7 bases from V and 6 bases from J, with 13 bases between. CDR3 in DNA: TGTGCCAGCACCCCAAGGAGTCTTCAGCCCCAGCATTTT. Its translation is CASTPRSLQPQHF.

The V call is TRBV19, the J call TRBJ1-5; D is undetermined. CDR3 length equals 15 residues. The V and J ends lost 7 bases and 0 bases respectively, with 13 bases between them. Germline CDR1 and CDR2: LNHDA and SQIVND (reference sequence). CDR3 in DNA: TGTGCCAGTACCAAGACAACCAGTAGCAATCAGCCCCAGCATTTT. This sequence encodes CASTKTTSSNQPQHF.

The chain recombines TRBV5-4 with TRBJ1-4; possibly TRBD1 for D (5 bases). V was cut by 4 bases and J by 6 bases, with 16 bases left in between. The CDR3 runs 15 residues. Germline assignment: CDR1 SGHNT and CDR2 YYREEE (reference sequence). The CDR3 region is CASSPGTDNYEKLFF. The CDR3 bases are TGTGCCAGCAGCCCCGGGACTGATAATTATGAAAAACTGTTTTTT.

The chain employs TRBV29-1 and TRBJ2-5, with no clear D. V was shortened by 3 bases and J by 2 bases, with 7 bases between the two germline ends. CDR3 length: 12 residues. Germline V gives CDR1 SQVTM, CDR2 ANQGSEA. The CDR3 DNA follows: TGCAGCGTTGATTACAGTCAAGAGACCCAGTACTTC. This translates into CSVDYSQETQYF.

The sample holds many counts of this clone. The chain's CDR3 is CASSYPSGSSYNEQFF. Written as DNA, the CDR3 is TGTGCCAGCAGTTACCCAAGCGGGAGCTCCTACAATGAGCAGTTCTTC. The J gene is TRBJ2-1, the V gene TRBV6-6, with TRBD2 matching over 8 bases. This CDR3 spans 16 amino acids. The germline V gene encodes CDR1 MNHNY and CDR2 SVGAGI (reference sequence). With 2 bases clipped from V and 0 bases from J, the junction kept 3 bases outside the gene matches.

Concerning this clone itself: Germline is not matched at one junction end, which may reflect a read error. This chain links TRBV29-1 with TRBJ1-2; D is uncertain. The CDR3 has 9 amino acids. Germline V gene data show CDR1 as SQVTM and CDR2 as ANQGSEA. The CDR3 DNA reads as TGCAGCGTACTTCCCGGGTCCCTATTC. Protein: CSVLPGSLF.

The chain carries TRBV30 and TRBJ1-1; 7 positions agree with TRBD1. Germline lookup yields CDR1 GTSNPN and CDR2 SVGIG (reference sequence). The CDR3 covers 15 residues. V lost 0 bases and J lost 1; bases outside the gene matches: 5. This CDR3 is CAWSVPDRKNTEAFF. CDR3 nucleotides: TGTGCCTGGAGTGTACCGGACAGGAAGAACACTGAAGCTTTCTTT.

This clone was seen just once. This chain connects TRBV7-8 to TRBJ2-7; TRBD1 matches at 7 bases. The CDR3 is made up of 15 amino acids. In germline, CDR1 is SGHVS, CDR2 FQNEAQ. V gave up 5 bases and J gave up 4 bases; unmatched junction bases: 11. CDR3 sequence: CASSPLGTVGYEQYF. For the CDR3, the DNA is TGTGCCAGCAGCCCCCTCGGGACAGTAGGATACGAGCAGTACTTC.

This clone was counted ten times or more. The V gene is TRBV6-1, the J gene TRBJ2-1; D is unclear. This CDR3 spans 10 amino acids. Germline V gives CDR1 MNHNS, CDR2 SASEGT. V lost 7 bases, J lost 7 bases, and 5 bases lay in between. For the CDR3, the DNA is TGTGCCAGCAATCAGAATGAGCAGTTCTTC. Encoded protein: CASNQNEQFF.

V gene TRBV19 combines with J gene TRBJ1-5, with unresolved D. Germline values: CDR1 LNHDA, CDR2 SQIVND (reference sequence). The CDR3 is made up of 15 amino acids. Trimming took 5 bases from V and 0 from J, leaving 11 bases between them. DNA of the CDR3: TGTGCCAGTAGTTGGATGGCGGTTAGCAATCAGCCCCAGCATTTT. Protein sequence: CASSWMAVSNQPQHF.

Only a few counts were recorded for this clone. The chain uses TRBV4-1 and TRBJ2-6, with D perhaps TRBD1 (5 bases). Trimming removed 1 base at V and 4 bases at J, with 8 bases between. Germline V gene lookup returns CDR1 MGHRA and CDR2 YSYEKL. This CDR3 is built from 15 residues. This CDR3 reads CASSQAGSGANVLTF. CDR3 bases: TGCGCCAGCAGCCAAGCAGGGTCCGGGGCCAACGTCCTGACTTTC.

This chain connects TRBV29-1 to TRBJ1-4; D unclear. The germline CDR1 and CDR2 sequences are SQVTM and ANQGSEA. Deletions cut 4 bases from V and 2 bases from J, with 8 bases between. The CDR3 consists of 13 residues. The CDR3 here is CSVGAETNEKLFF. In nucleotides, the CDR3 is TGCAGCGTTGGGGCAGAGACTAATGAAAAACTGTTTTTT.

This sequence joins TRBV19 and TRBJ1-5, with 7 bases matching TRBD1. This CDR3 is 14 amino acids long. The junction had 5 bases not matched to a gene; V was cut back by 4 bases and J by 5 bases. Germline loops: CDR1 LNHDA, CDR2 SQIVND (reference sequence). The CDR3 reads CASSTTGFYQPQHF. The CDR3 coding sequence is TGTGCCAGTAGTACGACAGGGTTCTATCAGCCCCAGCATTTT.

The chain combines TRBV10-1 with TRBJ2-5; D is possibly TRBD1 (6 bases). The V end was cut by 0 bases, the J end by 1 base, with 6 bases between. CDR3 length: 14 residues. The germline CDR1 and CDR2 sequences are WNHNN and SYGVQD (reference sequence). DNA for the CDR3: TGCGCCAGCAGTGAGTCGGGGGCCCAAGAGACCCAGTACTTC. Its translation: CASSESGAQETQYF.